These 21 T cell receptor beta chains originate from one sample sequenced in a study of blood T cell repertoires in COVID-19. Clones were read by immunoSEQ multiplex PCR, and TCRdb kept only the in-frame ones, dropping some. This sample yields under 250,000 clones, of which roughly 85% are seen a single time; approximately 8.2% belongs to the top ten. Material for sequencing was PBMCs or T cells enriched from blood (not recorded which). The source of these receptors is a woman in her forties or fifties with acute COVID-19.

The chain employs TRBV6-2 or TRBV6-3 and TRBJ2-4, with D maybe TRBD2 (5 bases). Trimming removed 6 bases at V and 0 bases at J, with 24 bases between. CDR3 length: 19 residues. In germline, CDR1 is MNHEY, CDR2 SVGEGT. CDR3 coding DNA: TGTGCCAGCAGCAAAGGACCCGATCGAGGGATTTTAGCCAAAAACATTCAGTACTTC. Its protein is CASSKGPDRGILAKNIQYF.

This chain joins TRBV5-1 and TRBJ2-1; 9 nucleotides align to TRBD2. V shed 0 bases, J shed 2 bases, and the junction held 9 bases outside the gene matches. The CDR3 loop spans 18 amino acids. CDR1 SGHRS and CDR2 YFSETQ come from the germline V gene. CDR3 loop: CASSLASGGPPAYNEQFF. Here the CDR3 DNA reads TGCGCCAGCAGCTTGGCCAGCGGGGGGCCCCCTGCCTACAATGAGCAGTTCTTC.

The chain joins TRBV7-8 to TRBJ1-3; 7 bases map to TRBD1. V gave up 5 bases and J gave up 0 bases; unmatched junction bases: 10. The CDR3 is made up of 17 amino acids. Germline CDR1 and CDR2: SGHVS and FQNEAQ. The DNA for the CDR3 is TGTGCCAGCAGCCTTGGACAGGTACAGAGCTCTGGAAACACCATATATTTT. Amino acid sequence: CASSLGQVQSSGNTIYF.

This chain connects TRBV9 to TRBJ1-6, with TRBD1 matching over 7 bases. V lost 0 bases, J lost 7 bases, and 4 bases stayed unmatched. The germline V gene has CDR1 SGDLS and CDR2 YYNGEE. The CDR3 consists of 15 residues. CDR3 bases: TGTGCCAGCAGCGTAGGGGGACAGAAGAATTCACCCCTCCACTTT. As protein: CASSVGGQKNSPLHF.

This clone was seen a single time. The DNA for the CDR3 is TGTGCCAGCAGCTTCCCGACTGGCGGGGGGCTTAGCTCCTACGAGCAGTACTTC. Its translation is CASSFPTGGGLSSYEQYF. The gene calls are TRBV7-9 and TRBJ2-7; 8 nucleotides agree with TRBD2. With 3 bases clipped from V and 0 bases from J, the junction kept 13 bases outside the gene matches. The CDR3 is 18 amino acids. Germline lookup yields CDR1 SEHNR and CDR2 FQNEAQ (reference sequence).

V is TRBV6-5 and J is TRBJ2-1, with 7 bases lining up with TRBD1. Unmatched junction bases numbered 11, after V lost 6 bases and J lost 9 bases. CDR1 and CDR2 from the germline V gene are MNHEY and SVGAGI. The CDR3 totals 14 residues. The CDR3 region is CASSPDDRVGEQFF. The CDR3 DNA reads TGTGCCAGCAGCCCCGACGACAGGGTGGGTGAGCAGTTCTTC.

V is TRBV7-9 and J is TRBJ1-1, with D possibly matching TRBD1 (5 bases). Germline values: CDR1 SEHNR, CDR2 FQNEAQ (reference sequence). The V and J ends lost 5 bases and 0 bases respectively, with 19 bases between them. CDR3 length equals 17 residues. The CDR3 spells CASSPLGARVMNTEAFF. The CDR3 nucleotides are TGTGCCAGCAGCCCGCTTGGGGCACGCGTAATGAACACTGAAGCTTTCTTT. Variable domain in full (rest from reference TRBV7-9 and TRBJ1-1): DTGVSQNPRHKITKRGQNVTFRCDPISEHNRLYWYRQTLGQGPEFLTYFQNEAQLEKSRLLSDRFSAERPKGSFSTLEIQRTEQGDSAMYLCASSPLGARVMNTEAFFGQGTRLTVV.

The CDR3 region is CASSIGTGKETQYF. The CDR3 nucleotides read TGCGCCAGCAGCATCGGGACAGGGAAAGAGACCCAGTACTTC. The V gene is TRBV5-1, the J gene TRBJ2-5, with 9 bases lining up with TRBD1. CDR1 is SGHRS, CDR2 YFSETQ, per germline. This CDR3 has 14 amino acids. The V gene end was trimmed by 4 bases and the J gene end by 3 bases; junction bases not matched to a gene: 4.

This chain connects TRBV30 to TRBJ2-3; TRBD2 aligns across 13 bases. V trimming: 2 bases; J trimming: 4 bases; junction bases outside the gene matches: 6. Germline V gene lookup returns CDR1 GTSNPN and CDR2 SVGIG (reference sequence). The CDR3 runs 16 residues. CDR3: CAWSQGTSGASDTQYF. Here the CDR3 DNA reads TGTGCCTGGAGTCAAGGGACTAGCGGGGCCTCAGATACGCAGTATTTT.

The V call is TRBV11-3, the J call TRBJ2-5, with TRBD2 matching 10 bases. CDR3 length: 14 amino acids. Trimming at V came to 6 bases and at J to 3 bases, leaving 4 bases not matched to a gene. Per the germline V gene, CDR1 is SGHNT and CDR2 is YENEEA. CDR3 loop: CASSGSGGKETQYF. CDR3 DNA sequence: TGTGCCAGCAGTGGTAGCGGGGGGAAAGAGACCCAGTACTTC.

V gene TRBV5-8 combines with J gene TRBJ2-4, with TRBD1 matching over 10 bases. Germline values: CDR1 SGHTS, CDR2 YDEGEE. With V trimmed by 4 bases and J by 0 bases, 4 bases remained unmatched. The CDR3 contains 16 residues. In DNA, the CDR3 is TGTGCCAGCAGCCGGGACAGGGGTCTAGCCAAAAACATTCAGTACTTC. Protein: CASSRDRGLAKNIQYF.

This clone has just a few counts. The V call is TRBV7-3, the J call TRBJ1-2; D is perhaps TRBD1 (5 bases). The CDR3 runs to 14 residues. Trimming left V 5 bases short and J 5 bases short, with 15 bases between. CDR1 is SGHTA, CDR2 FQGTGA, per germline. This CDR3 is CASSPRDYGYGYTF. In nucleotides, the CDR3 is TGTGCCAGCAGCCCCCGGGACTATGGGTATGGCTACACCTTC. Full variable domain (outside the CDR3, taken from reference TRBV7-3 and TRBJ1-2): GAGVSQTPSNKVTEKGKYVELRCDPISGHTALYWYRQSLGQGPEFLIYFQGTGAADDSGLPNDRFFAVRPEGSVSTLKIQRTERGDSAVYLCASSPRDYGYGYTFGSGTRLTVV.

On this clone itself: Compared with germline, one end of the junction differs, possibly owing to a read error. This sequence joins TRBV27 and TRBJ2-7; TRBD2 agrees at 7 bases. Looked up from germline, CDR1 is MNHEY and CDR2 is SMNVEV (reference sequence). This CDR3 spans 16 amino acids. The CDR3 coding sequence is TGTGCCAGCAGTTTAGGGGGGGGATATATCTCCGACGAGCAGTACTTC. This gives the protein CASSLGGGYISDEQYF.

The chain has TRBV15 and TRBJ2-5, with TRBD2 matching over 12 bases. The germline V gene encodes CDR1 LNHNV and CDR2 YYDKDF (reference sequence). CDR3 length: 19 amino acids. With V trimmed by 0 bases and J by 4 bases, 12 bases remained unmatched. The CDR3: CATSREPGLAGSAGETQYF. The DNA for the CDR3 is TGTGCCACCAGCAGAGAACCCGGACTAGCGGGGTCGGCAGGAGAGACCCAGTACTTC. The whole variable domain, filled in from reference TRBV15 and TRBJ2-5, reads DAMVIQNPRYQVTQFGKPVTLSCSQTLNHNVMYWYQQKSSQAPKLLFHYYDKDFNNEADTPDNFQSRRPNTSFCFLDIRSPGLGDTAMYLCATSREPGLAGSAGETQYFGPGTRLLVL.

This sequence joins TRBV6-5 and TRBJ2-1; 9 bases are shared with TRBD2. V shed 2 bases, J shed 8 bases, and the junction held 7 bases outside the gene matches. Germline V gives CDR1 MNHEY, CDR2 SVGAGI. CDR3 length: 15 residues. The CDR3 DNA reads TGTGCCAGCAGTTACGCCGGGACTAGCATAGATGAGCAGTTCTTC. It codes for CASSYAGTSIDEQFF.

This clone was counted only a few times. The chain joins TRBV7-9 to TRBJ2-5; weak D call: TRBD2 (6 bases). There are 13 residues in the CDR3. Trimming removed 3 bases at V and 5 bases at J, with 10 bases between. Per germline, CDR1 SEHNR and CDR2 FQNEAQ (reference sequence). The CDR3 loop is CASSFGGSETQYF. In DNA form, the CDR3 reads TGTGCCAGCAGCTTTGGGGGGAGCGAGACCCAGTACTTC.

The J gene is TRBJ1-1, the V gene TRBV6-5; D unresolved. Germline V CDR1 and CDR2: MNHEY, SVGAGI. The germline V and J ends were trimmed by 4 bases and 0 bases, with 9 bases remaining between them. This CDR3 spans 14 amino acids. The CDR3 region is CASSSGIMNTEAFF. CDR3 nucleotides: TGTGCCAGCAGTTCCGGTATCATGAACACTGAAGCTTTCTTT.

The chain is built from TRBV10-3 and TRBJ2-7; 12 bases fit TRBD1. CDR1 ENHRY and CDR2 SYGVKD come from the germline V gene. The CDR3 is made up of 13 amino acids. V lost 6 bases and J lost 5; bases outside the gene matches: 2. CDR3 in DNA: TGTGCCATCAGAGGGACAGGGGGCGACGAGCAGTACTTC. Protein sequence: CAIRGTGGDEQYF.

This clone occurred many times. The same CDR3 also results from other DNA sequences found in this sample. The chain combines TRBV25-1 with TRBJ1-2; TRBD1 aligns across 8 bases. Germline loops: CDR1 MGHDK, CDR2 SYGVNS. V lost 6 bases and J lost 3; bases outside the gene matches: 0. The CDR3 runs 12 residues. CDR3 bases: TGTGCCAGCAGGACAGGGGACTATGGCTACACCTTC. Translating gives CASRTGDYGYTF.

The rearrangement joins TRBV5-8 to TRBJ2-5; 15 bases match TRBD2. The germline V gene encodes CDR1 SGHTS and CDR2 YDEGEE. Trimming at V came to 4 bases and at J to 0 bases, leaving 7 bases not matched to a gene. The CDR3 runs 18 residues. The chain's CDR3 is CASSTGLAGGRYQETQYF. CDR3 bases: TGTGCCAGCAGCACGGGACTAGCGGGGGGACGGTACCAAGAGACCCAGTACTTC.

The chain links TRBV7-6 to TRBJ2-2; no reliable D call. The CDR3 loop spans 12 amino acids. Germline assignment: CDR1 SGHVS and CDR2 FNYEAQ. Trimming pared 1 base from V and 7 bases from J, leaving 4 bases between. The CDR3 sequence: CASSLDYGELFF. The CDR3 region has the DNA TGTGCCAGCAGCTTAGATTACGGGGAGCTGTTTTTT.